This T cell receptor (beta chain) was identified during a study of response to subunit inactivated influenza vaccine. Study results and limitations: Authors suggested seasonal influenza vaccinations each recruit few new T cells.

TCRdb analysed the RT-PCR reads with MiXCR anew, one entry per CDR3 protein. This table has 750,000 to 850,000 distinct CDR3 sequences, about a fifth appearing once. Germline V gene lookup returns CDR1 MDHEN and CDR2 SYDVKM. There are 15 residues in the CDR3. Trimming removed 8 bases from V and 7 bases from J; junction bases left unmatched: 15. This clonotype was detected a few times. The antigen is unknown. The sequencing here drew on PBMCs from blood, taken less than 6 days after vaccination. This chain uses TRBV28 with TRBJ2-5; 8 nucleotides line up with TRBD2. This TCR came from a man aged 50-60 years who received an inactivated influenza vaccine. The CDR3 nucleotides are TGTGCCAGCGGACGAGCGGGGGCCACGTCGGGGACCCAGTACTTC. Protein: CASGRAGATSGTQYF.